These 12 T cell receptor beta chains share one sample of origin, sequenced in a study of technical replicates of blood from a handful of donors. The repertoire was sequenced with immunoSEQ multiplex PCR; TCRdb's copy has only in-frame clones and lacks some. The sample lists 85,000 to 100,000 clones; approximately 96% were seen once. Sequencing was carried out using T cells isolated from PBMCs. The receptors shown here come from a human donor in good health.

This rearrangement joins TRBV28 to TRBJ2-5; D might be TRBD1 (7 bases). The CDR3 has 16 residues. Trimming took 6 bases from V and 6 from J, leaving 23 bases between them. Germline CDR1 MDHEN, CDR2 SYDVKM. In nucleotides, the CDR3 is TGTGCCAGCAGCGGGCCAACAGGGGACTTCAGGAAGACCCAGTACTTC. Translated: CASSGPTGDFRKTQYF.

The J gene is TRBJ1-1, the V gene TRBV5-5, with D unclear. Germline V gene data show CDR1 as SGHKS and CDR2 as YYEKEE (reference sequence). CDR3 length: 11 amino acids. The germline V and J ends were trimmed by 4 bases and 8 bases, with 9 bases remaining between them. The CDR3 sequence: CASSAPSEAFF. As DNA, the CDR3 is TGTGCCAGCAGCGCCCCGAGCGAAGCTTTCTTT.

The chain links TRBV27 to TRBJ2-1; 9 bases fit TRBD2. In germline, CDR1 is MNHEY, CDR2 SMNVEV (reference sequence). The V and J ends lost 5 bases and 4 bases, in that order; junction bases with no gene match: 3. This CDR3 is 14 amino acids long. The CDR3 sequence: CASSPSGIYNEQFF. The CDR3 DNA reads as TGTGCCAGCAGTCCTAGCGGGATATACAATGAGCAGTTCTTC.

Written as DNA, the CDR3 is TGTGCCAGCAGTGACGAGGGACAGGGGGTCGTCTACGAGCAGTACTTC. Residues: CASSDEGQGVVYEQYF. This rearrangement joins TRBV6-1 to TRBJ2-7; 11 bases align to TRBD1. V shed 3 bases and J 3 bases; nucleotides not matched to a gene: 7. This CDR3 contains 16 residues. CDR1 is MNHNS, CDR2 SASEGT, per germline.

The chain combines TRBV5-6 with TRBJ2-1; a weak D match, TRBD2 (5 bases). Trimming removed 4 bases at V and 8 bases at J, with 10 bases between. The germline V gene encodes CDR1 SGHDT and CDR2 YYEEEE. The CDR3 totals 12 residues. The CDR3 sequence is CASSVDYDEQFF. CDR3 sequence (DNA): TGTGCCAGCAGCGTAGACTATGATGAGCAGTTCTTC.

This clone was found once. The chain links TRBV7-2 to TRBJ2-1; TRBD2 is a possible D gene (5 bases). V shed 4 bases and J shed 0 bases, with 10 bases lying between them. Germline V gene lookup returns CDR1 SGHTA and CDR2 FQGNSA. CDR3 length: 15 residues. The CDR3 spells CASSWSGYSYNEQFF. DNA of the CDR3: TGTGCCAGCAGCTGGAGCGGTTACTCCTACAATGAGCAGTTCTTC.

J is TRBJ1-2 and V is TRBV25-1; tentative D call: TRBD1 (6 bases). With 3 bases removed from V and 0 bases from J, the gap between germline ends came to 14 bases. Germline values: CDR1 MGHDK, CDR2 SYGVNS. This CDR3 is 16 amino acids long. DNA of the CDR3: TGTGCCAGCAGTGAGTACACAGGGAGAGCTAACTATGGCTACACCTTC. The encoded protein is CASSEYTGRANYGYTF.

The chain is built from TRBV25-1 and TRBJ1-2, with D perhaps matching TRBD1 (5 bases). The germline V gene encodes CDR1 MGHDK and CDR2 SYGVNS. With 10 bases removed from V and 3 bases from J, the gap between germline ends came to 15 bases. The CDR3 runs 13 residues. The CDR3 coding sequence is TGTGCCACAGCTAGTGGAGGGGACTATGGCTACACCTTC. It translates to CATASGGDYGYTF.

The genes are TRBV6-5 and TRBJ2-1; 8 bases match TRBD1. The CDR3 sequence is 14 residues long. CDR1 and CDR2 from the germline V gene are MNHEY and SVGAGI. Trimming removed 10 bases from V and 4 bases from J; junction bases left unmatched: 9. CDR3 in DNA: TGTGCCACCAGGGGGCGCGAAGGGTACAATGAGCAGTTCTTC. Translating it yields CATRGREGYNEQFF.

This sequence joins TRBV6-1 and TRBJ2-3, with D possibly TRBD1 on 6 matching bases. The length of the CDR3 is 13 residues. In germline, CDR1 is MNHNS, CDR2 SASEGT. V lost 7 bases, J lost 7 bases, and 15 bases lay in between. The CDR3 DNA reads TGTGCCAGCAACAGCGGCCAGGGGAATACGCAGTATTTT. Its protein is CASNSGQGNTQYF.

This clone was detected only a few times. This rearrangement joins TRBV7-9 to TRBJ1-1; 7 bases fit TRBD1. V was pared by 1 base and J by 7 bases, with 12 bases of the junction left unmatched. Germline V CDR1 and CDR2: SEHNR, FQNEAQ (reference sequence). The CDR3 consists of 16 residues. CDR3 nucleotides: TGTGCCAGCAGCTTAGAGGGGGCATGGGGCGAGGGTGAAGCTTTCTTT. Translating it yields CASSLEGAWGEGEAFF.

The J gene is TRBJ2-7, the V gene TRBV5-6; weak D call: TRBD1 (5 bases). With 4 bases removed from V and 5 bases from J, the gap between germline ends came to 22 bases. The CDR3 length is 16 residues. Germline lookup yields CDR1 SGHDT and CDR2 YYEEEE. The CDR3 DNA sequence: TGTGCCAGCAGCCGCCTCGACAGCCAATTTGTCCACGAGCAGTACTTC. Protein: CASSRLDSQFVHEQYF.